The rows below give T cell receptor beta chains drawn from one sample of a study of T cell responses to AZD1222 COVID-19 vaccine. The assay was immunoSEQ multiplex PCR, and TCRdb's table has in-frame clones only and misses some. The sample comprises 60,000 to 75,000 clones, roughly 85% of which are singletons, and roughly a fifth rests with the top ten. Sequenced here: peripheral blood, sampled on day 0 of AZD1222 vaccination. These receptors came from an adult in good health. CDR3s include the opening cysteine and the closing phenylalanine or tryptophan. D genes are given only for firm matches. The size field is filled for only some rows; it gives once, few, many or a size class.

J,V,D,size,CDR3
TRBJ2-2,TRBV29-1,.,.,CSVANVNTGELFF
TRBJ1-2,TRBV5-1,.,once,CASSLARGVYGYTF
TRBJ1-5,TRBV10-3,.,.,CAISEFGGSQPQHF
TRBJ1-1,TRBV14,.,.,CASSQDLQGEAFF
TRBJ1-5,TRBV9,.,.,CASSETGTNQPQHF
TRBJ2-2,TRBV28,.,.,CASPDRRTGELFF
TRBJ1-5,TRBV19,.,.,CASGWGDRPQHF
TRBJ2-7,TRBV7-2,TRBD1,.,CASSSDEGTGLIYEQYF
TRBJ2-6,TRBV27,.,.,CASSHSGGLLAQAGANVLTF
TRBJ2-7,TRBV6-5,TRBD1,.,CASSRDRGTYEQYF
TRBJ2-2,TRBV6-2/TRBV6-3,.,.,CASSYLASSGELFF
TRBJ1-1,TRBV20-1,.,.,CSAQRPEEAFF
TRBJ2-1,TRBV7-6,.,.,CASSARWQGNYNEQFF
TRBJ2-7,TRBV9,TRBD1,.,CASSVRTGGDEQYF
TRBJ2-4,TRBV24-1,TRBD1,.,CATSGDSYHKNIQYF
TRBJ2-7,TRBV2,TRBD1,.,CASRKGQGAIYEQYF
TRBJ1-2,TRBV5-6,.,.,CASSPYGTKAGYTF
TRBJ2-2,TRBV7-9,.,.,CASSWSGDTGELFF
TRBJ2-2,TRBV5-1,TRBD2,.,CASSLVTSVNTGELFF
TRBJ1-5,TRBV27,TRBD1,.,CASSPQGAGGQPQHF
TRBJ2-5,TRBV28,TRBD2,.,CASSLASGGRQETQYF
TRBJ1-2,TRBV6-5,.,.,CASGGYEGYGYTF
TRBJ1-1,TRBV3-1/TRBV3-2,TRBD1,.,CASSDRVGNPEAFF
TRBJ2-7,TRBV7-8,TRBD1,.,CASSLAGTGGYEQYF
TRBJ1-2,TRBV3-1/TRBV3-2,.,.,CASSQETHTPNYGYTF
TRBJ1-5,TRBV2,.,.,CASSVPPGGANQPQHF
TRBJ1-4,TRBV24-1,.,.,CATSDPGEGSNEKLFF
TRBJ2-3,TRBV9,.,.,CASSDGLGGTDTQYF
TRBJ1-4,TRBV2,.,.,CASRLPTGRPAREKLFF
TRBJ1-3,TRBV7-2,.,.,CASSSTRGNTIYF
TRBJ2-5,TRBV5-1,.,.,CASTLQRPGEYQETQYF
TRBJ2-5,TRBV11-1,.,.,CASSLRSQETQYF